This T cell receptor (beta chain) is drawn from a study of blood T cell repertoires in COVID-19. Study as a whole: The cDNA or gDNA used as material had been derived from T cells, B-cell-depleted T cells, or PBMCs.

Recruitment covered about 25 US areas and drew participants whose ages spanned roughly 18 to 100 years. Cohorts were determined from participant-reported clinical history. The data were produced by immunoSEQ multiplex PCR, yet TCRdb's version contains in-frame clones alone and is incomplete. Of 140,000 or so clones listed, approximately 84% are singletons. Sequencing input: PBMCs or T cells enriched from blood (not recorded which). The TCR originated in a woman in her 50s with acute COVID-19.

The CDR3 is CASSLDNASGNTIYF. The CDR3 region has the DNA TGCGCCAGCAGCTTGGACAACGCCTCTGGAAACACCATATATTTT. The chain has TRBV5-1 and TRBJ1-3; no firm D call. The germline V gene encodes CDR1 SGHRS and CDR2 YFSETQ. The CDR3 contains 15 residues. V was pared by 0 bases and J by 0 bases, with 7 bases between. Full variable domain (missing parts from reference TRBV5-1 and TRBJ1-3): KAGVTQTPRYLIKTRGQQVTLSCSPISGHRSVSWYQQTPGQGLQFLFEYFSETQRNKGNFPGRFSGRQFSNSRSEMNVSTLELGDSALYLCASSLDNASGNTIYFGEGSWLTVV.